This TCR beta chain derives from a study of naive and memory T cell subsets. Germline CDR1 is DFQATT and CDR2 is SNEGSKA (reference sequence). The V and J ends lost 2 bases and 3 bases respectively, with 11 bases between them. The CDR3 covers 13 residues. The SP2 primer and nested alpha and beta constant region primers amplified ligated cDNA in four rounds. MiXCR, applied by TCRdb to the UMI-ligation and nested PCR reads, yields one record per CDR3 protein. The sample shows fewer than 30,000 distinct CDR3 sequences, roughly 5.2% of them seen only once. General study findings and limits: TCR transcript changes with activation or differentiation may affect this RNA method.

This clonotype was recorded many times. Antigen unknown. The library had UMIs added by 3' ligation of an oligonucleotide to TCR cDNA. Whole-blood samples were 2 to 3 ml of peripheral blood from healthy adult volunteers. Input was about 1 to 1,100 ng of DNase-treated total RNA without cell sorting. The sequence was collected from an adult in good health. The chain is built from TRBV20-1 and TRBJ2-7; D remains ambiguous. Sequencing was done on a sample of blood. The CDR3 spells CSARPGESYEQYF. The CDR3 DNA follows: TGCAGTGCTAGACCCGGTGAGAGCTACGAGCAGTACTTC.